This TCR beta chain appears in the sequencing data of a study of blood T cell repertoires in COVID-19. The overall study: The United States, Italy and Spain were the sources of the acute and convalescent COVID-19 samples.

This clone was picked up one time. Sequencing used immunoSEQ multiplex PCR; TCRdb keeps in-frame clones, though not all of them. Altogether around 130,000 clones are present, around 85% being singletons, with the ten largest covering about 4.3%. Sequenced material: peripheral blood. This clonotype was sampled from a human donor in a cohort sampled during active COVID-19.

The CDR3 reads CASIDRSYSNQPQHF. CDR3 bases: TGTGCCAGCATTGACAGATCTTATAGCAATCAGCCCCAGCATTTT. V gene TRBV6-6 combines with J gene TRBJ1-5; tentative D call: TRBD1 (5 bases). Trimming shortened V by 7 bases and J by 0 bases, and 13 bases separated the two germline ends. CDR1 is MNHNY and CDR2 is SVGAGI in the germline V gene (reference sequence). This CDR3 has 15 residues.